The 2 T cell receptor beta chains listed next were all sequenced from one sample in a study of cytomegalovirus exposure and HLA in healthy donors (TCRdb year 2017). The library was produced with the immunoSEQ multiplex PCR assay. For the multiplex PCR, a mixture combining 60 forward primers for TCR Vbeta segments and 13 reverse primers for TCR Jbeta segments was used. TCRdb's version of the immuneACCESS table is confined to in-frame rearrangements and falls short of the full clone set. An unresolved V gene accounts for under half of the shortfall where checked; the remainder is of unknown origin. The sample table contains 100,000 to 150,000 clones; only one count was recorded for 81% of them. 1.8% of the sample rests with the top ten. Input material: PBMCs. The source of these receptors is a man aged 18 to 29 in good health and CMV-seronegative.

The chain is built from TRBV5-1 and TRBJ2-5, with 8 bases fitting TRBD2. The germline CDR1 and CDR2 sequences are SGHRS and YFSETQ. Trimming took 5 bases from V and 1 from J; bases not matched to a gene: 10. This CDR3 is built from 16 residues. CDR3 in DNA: TGCGCCAGCAGGCCGAGCGGGGGCGTCCCCCAAGAGACCCAGTACTTC. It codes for CASRPSGGVPQETQYF.

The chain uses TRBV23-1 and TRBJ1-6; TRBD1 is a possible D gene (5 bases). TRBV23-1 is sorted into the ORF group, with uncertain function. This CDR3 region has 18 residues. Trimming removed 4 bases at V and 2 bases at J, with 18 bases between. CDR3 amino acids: CASSRPGRVVAYNSPLHF. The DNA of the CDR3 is TGCGCCAGCAGTCGGCCAGGGAGGGTAGTAGCCTATAATTCACCCCTCCACTTT.